This TCR beta chain derives from a study of OX40 agonist ivuxolimab in advanced cancers. Overall study: It was ivuxolimab, an agonistic anti-OX40 (CD134) antibody, that patients were treated with. General study points: Clones of CD4+ and CD8+ blood T cells grew by week 6 at doses of 0.1 to 3.0 mg/kg.

Points on this clone: Its antigen is not known.

The data were produced by immunoSEQ multiplex PCR, yet TCRdb's version contains in-frame clones alone and is incomplete. The sample includes around 33,000 clones, more than 75% of them seen just once. The germline V gene has CDR1 MNHEY and CDR2 SMNVEV (reference sequence). Trimming removed 6 bases from V and 4 bases from J; junction bases left unmatched: 4. The CDR3 extends over 14 amino acids. The V call is TRBV27, the J call TRBJ2-1, with 9 bases identical to TRBD2. Sequencing was performed on CD4+ or CD8+ T cells sorted from blood, taken in a trial of the OX40 agonist ivuxolimab. The clonotype comes from an adult with an advanced solid tumor such as melanoma, head and neck, liver or kidney cancer. CDR3: CASRPGLAYNEQFF. The DNA for the CDR3 is TGTGCCAGCAGGCCGGGACTAGCTTACAATGAGCAGTTCTTC.